A single sample gave rise to the 23 T cell receptor beta chains below, sequenced in a study of T cells in Graves' hyperthyroidism and ophthalmopathy. What was amplified from RNA transcripts were TCR beta CDR3 regions. An initial round of RT-PCR targeting the TCR CDR3 relied on the HTBI primer set. TCRdb itself ran the multiplex PCR reads through MiXCR, one entry per CDR3 protein. Of approximately 400,000 distinct CDR3 sequences detected, about 15% appear once; the ten largest clones hold about 31%. Material for sequencing was blood. The receptors derive from a woman in her thirties with Graves' hyperthyroidism.

The chain recombines TRBV4-2 with TRBJ2-3; D unclear. There are 12 residues in the CDR3. Germline V CDR1 and CDR2: LGHNA, YNFKEQ. Trimming shortened V by 6 bases and J by 4 bases, and 8 bases separated the two germline ends. DNA for the CDR3: TGTGCCAGCAGAACGAGCGCAGATACGCAGTATTTT. Translating gives CASRTSADTQYF.

The rearrangement joins TRBV19 to TRBJ2-2; D remains ambiguous. The germline gives CDR1 LNHDA, CDR2 SQIVND (reference sequence). This CDR3 has 12 amino acids. V was clipped by 8 bases and J by 4 bases, with 8 bases between them. The CDR3 protein is CASHWGTGELFF. For the CDR3, the DNA is TGTGCCAGTCACTGGGGCACCGGGGAGCTGTTTTTT.

This clonotype was counted many times. This chain joins TRBV4-1 and TRBJ2-7, with TRBD1 identical over 9 bases. CDR1 is MGHRA, CDR2 YSYEKL, per germline. The V and J ends lost 2 bases and 6 bases, in that order; junction bases with no gene match: 8. The length of the CDR3 is 15 residues. In nucleotides, the CDR3 is TGCGCCAGCAGCCAACTATACAGGGGGCTGGGCGAGCAGTACTTC. This codes for CASSQLYRGLGEQYF.

Concerning this clonotype: Being one base from a much bigger clone, this may be a read error. This likely comes from a read error, as the CDR3 has no conserved phenylalanine or tryptophan at its end. The V and J genes are TRBV28 and TRBJ2-1, with 8 bases identical to TRBD2. The germline gives CDR1 MDHEN, CDR2 SYDVKM. This CDR3 has 16 residues. Unmatched junction bases numbered 6, after V lost 1 base and J lost 4 bases. CDR3 protein: CASSLSPSGGYNEQFS. The DNA of the CDR3 is TGTGCCAGCAGTTTATCACCCAGCGGGGGTTACAATGAGCAGTTCTCC.

This clonotype occurred a few times. This sequence joins TRBV7-3 and TRBJ2-1; 11 nucleotides match TRBD1. The CDR3 is 16 amino acids. V shed 2 bases, J shed 4 bases, and the junction held 4 bases outside the gene matches. Germline lookup yields CDR1 SGHTA and CDR2 FQGTGA. The CDR3 DNA reads as TGTGCCAGCAGCTTAGGGGGACAGGGGGAGTACAATGAGCAGTTCTTC. It translates to CASSLGGQGEYNEQFF.

This clonotype has a count of ten or more. The V and J genes are TRBV6-1 and TRBJ1-1; 7 bases match TRBD1. CDR3 size: 14 residues. J was trimmed by 0 bases and V by 8 bases; bases with no gene match: 6. CDR1 and CDR2 (germline): MNHNS, SASEGT. The CDR3 DNA reads as TGTGCCAGCCGTCAAGGGGGCTTGAACACTGAAGCTTTCTTT. It specifies CASRQGGLNTEAFF.

This clonotype was detected many times. The J gene is TRBJ2-1, the V gene TRBV20-1; TRBD2 aligns across 9 bases. CDR3 size: 14 residues. Germline-derived CDR1 and CDR2 are DFQATT and SNEGSKA (reference sequence). After removal of 6 bases from V and 4 bases from J, the junction contained 7 bases not matched to a gene. Here the CDR3 DNA reads TGCAGTGCCCTTAGCGGGAGCCCTTACAATGAGCAGTTCTTC. As protein: CSALSGSPYNEQFF.

The rearrangement joins TRBV5-1 to TRBJ2-6, with D unresolved. Trimming pared 4 bases from V and 0 bases from J, leaving 11 bases between. Germline lookup yields CDR1 SGHRS and CDR2 YFSETQ. This CDR3 has 16 amino acids. The CDR3 sequence is CASSRPADSGANVLTF. The CDR3 coding sequence is TGCGCCAGCAGCCGCCCGGCGGACTCTGGGGCCAACGTCCTGACTTTC.

As DNA, the CDR3 is TGCAGTGCCAGACGGACTAGCGGGAGAGGGACAGGAGAGACCCAGTACTTC. It yields the protein CSARRTSGRGTGETQYF. The chain employs TRBV20-1 and TRBJ2-5, with TRBD2 matching 13 bases. Germline V gene data show CDR1 as DFQATT and CDR2 as SNEGSKA (reference sequence). The CDR3 is 17 residues long. Trimming removed 6 bases from V and 4 bases from J; junction bases left unmatched: 14.

There are many counts of this clonotype. The chain employs TRBV20-1 and TRBJ2-3, with D unclear. The CDR3 has 13 amino acids. Germline V gene lookup returns CDR1 DFQATT and CDR2 SNEGSKA (reference sequence). Deletions cut 6 bases from V and 1 base from J, with 11 bases between. CDR3 loop: CSANRGGTDTQYF. CDR3 in DNA: TGCAGTGCGAACCGCGGAGGCACAGATACGCAGTATTTT.

This clonotype was counted at least ten times. V usage is TRBV7-8 and J usage is TRBJ2-7, with a weak D call TRBD1 (6 bases). CDR1 and CDR2 from the germline V gene are SGHVS and FQNEAQ. V lost 5 bases and J lost 5, with 19 bases in between. The CDR3 consists of 15 residues. CDR3 in DNA: TGTGCCAGCAGCCGCCGTGATAACAGGGCCAACGAGCAGTACTTC. It yields the protein CASSRRDNRANEQYF.

This clonotype was recorded at least ten times. The genes are TRBV29-1 and TRBJ2-7, with 8 bases aligning to TRBD2. The germline gives CDR1 SQVTM, CDR2 ANQGSEA. The CDR3 has 14 residues. The V gene end was trimmed by 3 bases and the J gene end by 1 base; junction bases not matched to a gene: 5. CDR3 DNA sequence: TGCAGCGTTGAGCTTAGCGGGACTTCCTACGAGCAGTACTTC. Amino acids: CSVELSGTSYEQYF.

This clonotype came up a few times. V is TRBV7-3 and J is TRBJ2-2, with unresolved D. Trimming stripped 7 bases from V and 4 bases from J, with 13 bases between. CDR3 length equals 14 residues. Germline lookup yields CDR1 SGHTA and CDR2 FQGTGA. Written as DNA, the CDR3 is TGTGCCAGCACAGTCGGCTTTGGCACCGGGGAGCTGTTTTTT. Amino acids: CASTVGFGTGELFF.

This clonotype was counted between two and nine times. This sequence joins TRBV20-1 and TRBJ1-2, with TRBD1 matching over 8 bases. V lost 6 bases to trimming and J lost 10 bases; unmatched junction nucleotides: 13. CDR1 DFQATT and CDR2 SNEGSKA come from the germline V gene (reference sequence). The CDR3 consists of 13 residues. Here the CDR3 DNA reads TGCAGTGCCGAGGGACAGGTCTTTGAGGACTACACCTTC. It encodes CSAEGQVFEDYTF.

This clonotype has just a few counts. The junction departs from the called germline gene at one end, perhaps through a read error. The chain employs TRBV6-1 and TRBJ1-2; the D gene is possibly TRBD1 (6 bases). The germline gives CDR1 MNHNS, CDR2 SASEGT. The CDR3 sequence is 15 residues long. For the CDR3, the DNA is TGTGCCAGCGGTGAGGTGGGACACGGAAACTATGGCTACACCTTC. Protein: CASGEVGHGNYGYTF.

This clonotype was seen more than once but under ten times. The chain links TRBV27 to TRBJ1-1; unclear D gene. The CDR3 length is 15 residues. In germline, CDR1 is MNHEY, CDR2 SMNVEV (reference sequence). Trimming took 0 bases from V and 4 from J, leaving 12 bases between them. CDR3 DNA: TGTGCCAGCAGTTTATCCAGACAATCGGGCACTGAAGCTTTCTTT. This codes for CASSLSRQSGTEAFF.

This clonotype was seen a few times. The chain joins TRBV25-1 to TRBJ2-7; D perhaps matches TRBD1 (6 bases). This CDR3 is built from 14 residues. Trimming left V 4 bases short and J 0 bases short, with 10 bases between. Germline-derived CDR1 and CDR2 are MGHDK and SYGVNS. CDR3 sequence (DNA): TGTGCCAGCAGTGGCACAGGGATCTCCTACGAGCAGTACTTC. Protein product: CASSGTGISYEQYF.

This clonotype appeared many times. The genes are TRBV12-3 or TRBV12-4 and TRBJ2-3; 7 nucleotides match TRBD2. This CDR3 spans 14 amino acids. The trim removed 8 bases at V and 0 bases at J, leaving 5 bases unmatched. The CDR3 DNA is TGTGCCAGCTCTCGACTAGCCAGCACAGATACGCAGTATTTT. Protein sequence: CASSRLASTDTQYF.

V usage is TRBV11-3 and J usage is TRBJ2-1, with TRBD1 as a possible D gene (6 bases). The CDR3 length is 17 residues. V gave up 1 base and J gave up 5 bases, with 18 bases separating them. Germline CDR1 SGHNT, CDR2 YENEEA. Here the CDR3 DNA reads TGTGCCAGCAGCTTAGGTGGGGGCCCTCTGAATAACAATGAGCAGTTCTTC. It translates to CASSLGGGPLNNNEQFF.

As to this clonotype: A much larger clone differs from this one at a single base, so this may be a read error. The chain combines TRBV28 with TRBJ2-2; a possible D gene is TRBD2 (6 bases). The V and J ends lost 6 bases and 10 bases respectively, with 21 bases between them. This CDR3 has 15 amino acids. Germline CDR1 MDHEN, CDR2 SYDVKM. The DNA for the CDR3 is TGTGCCAGCAGCCAAGTCCAGGGAGGTAGCGAGGAGCTGTTTTTT. This encodes CASSQVQGGSEELFF.

The CDR3 loop reads CASSQGGAGGPGSTDTQYF. The CDR3 nucleotides read TGTGCCAGCAGCCAAGGAGGTGCGGGAGGCCCTGGGAGCACAGATACGCAGTATTTT. This chain links TRBV3-1 with TRBJ2-3; 8 positions match TRBD2. The ends lost 1 base at V and 0 bases at J; junction bases unmatched: 12. The CDR3 contains 19 residues. Germline CDR1 LGHDT, CDR2 YNNKEL (reference sequence).

This clonotype was seen at least ten times. V gene TRBV5-1 combines with J gene TRBJ1-1; perhaps TRBD1 as D (5 bases). Per germline, CDR1 SGHRS and CDR2 YFSETQ. The CDR3 is 14 amino acids. The germline V and J ends were trimmed by 5 bases and 2 bases, with 13 bases remaining between them. CDR3 nucleotides: TGCGCCAGCAGATCGGACGGGGGTAACACTGAAGCTTTCTTT. This sequence encodes CASRSDGGNTEAFF. Together with reference TRBV5-1 and TRBJ1-1, the CDR3 gives the full variable domain: KAGVTQTPRYLIKTRGQQVTLSCSPISGHRSVSWYQQTPGQGLQFLFEYFSETQRNKGNFPGRFSGRQFSNSRSEMNVSTLELGDSALYLCASRSDGGNTEAFFGQGTRLTVV.

This clonotype was seen at least ten times. The chain uses TRBV24-1 and TRBJ2-1; TRBD2 matches at 9 bases. The V segment lost 0 bases and the J segment 6 bases; nucleotides outside the gene matches: 14. CDR3 size: 19 residues. The germline V gene has CDR1 KGHDR and CDR2 SFDVKD. The CDR3 sequence: CATSDLAGFDGTSRNEQFF. The CDR3 coding sequence is TGTGCCACCAGTGATTTGGCAGGGTTCGACGGGACTAGCCGCAATGAGCAGTTCTTC.